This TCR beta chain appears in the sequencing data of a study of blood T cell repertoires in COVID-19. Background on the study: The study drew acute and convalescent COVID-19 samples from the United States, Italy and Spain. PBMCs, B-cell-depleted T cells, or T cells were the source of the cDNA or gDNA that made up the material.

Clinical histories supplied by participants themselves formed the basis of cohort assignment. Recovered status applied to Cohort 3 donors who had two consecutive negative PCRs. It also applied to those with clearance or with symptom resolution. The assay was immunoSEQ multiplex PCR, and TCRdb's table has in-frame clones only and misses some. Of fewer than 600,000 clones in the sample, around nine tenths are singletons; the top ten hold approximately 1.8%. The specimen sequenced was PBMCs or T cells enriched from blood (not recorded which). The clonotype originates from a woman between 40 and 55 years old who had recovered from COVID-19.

CDR3 protein: CATSPGRNYGYTF. CDR3 nucleotide sequence: TGTGCCACCTCCCCCGGCAGGAACTATGGCTACACCTTC. This rearrangement joins TRBV24-1 to TRBJ1-2; no definite D call. V was pared by 9 bases and J by 2 bases, with 12 bases between. The germline V gene has CDR1 KGHDR and CDR2 SFDVKD. The CDR3 runs 13 residues.